Shown below are 2 T cell receptor beta chains from a single sample sequenced in a study of blood T cell repertoires in COVID-19. The method was immunoSEQ multiplex PCR; TCRdb's version includes in-frame clones alone and lacks a portion of them. The sample holds some 370,000 clones, 90% seen once. Sequencing was done on a sample of peripheral blood. These receptors all come from a young man with active or convalescent COVID-19.

This sequence joins TRBV18 and TRBJ1-1; D might be TRBD1 (5 bases). This CDR3 has 13 amino acids. V was shortened by 4 bases and J by 4 bases, with 10 bases between the two germline ends. Germline V gives CDR1 KGHSH, CDR2 LQKENI. The CDR3 nucleotides read TGTGCCAGCTCACGGGGGAGGGTCACTGAAGCTTTCTTT. Translated, it gives CASSRGRVTEAFF.

This rearrangement joins TRBV10-2 to TRBJ1-1; 7 positions match TRBD1. The V gene's germline CDR1 is WSHSY and CDR2 SAAADI. Trimming took 6 bases from V and 3 from J; bases not matched to a gene: 4. This CDR3 spans 13 amino acids. The CDR3 loop reads CASRDTGDTEAFF. CDR3 in DNA: TGCGCCAGCAGGGACACAGGGGACACTGAAGCTTTCTTT.